The clone carrying this T cell receptor beta chain was seen a few times. Its antigen remains unidentified. This sample stems from a study of CD8 T cells in ankylosing spondylitis. In germline, CDR1 is MDHEN, CDR2 SYDVKM. V shed 3 bases, J shed 10 bases, and the junction held 6 bases outside the gene matches. The CDR3 is 14 amino acids. With molecular barcodes, quantitative 5'-RACE was used to make the TCR beta libraries. Using its own MiXCR run on the 5' RACE reads, TCRdb lists one record per CDR3 protein. The sample lists some 840,000 distinct CDR3 sequences, 10% to 15% occurring once. Study findings and constraints: Before this, some motif variants had been reported in reactive arthritis synovial fluid and blood. With a CD8+ phenotype, disease-linked clones were relatively rare in peripheral blood. Apparently characteristic of ankylosing spondylitis blood was a TCR beta motif (about 8 highly homologous variants).

The specimen sequenced was blood, either unsorted or a sorted T cell fraction (not recorded which). The rearrangement joins TRBV28 to TRBJ1-4; 9 nucleotides line up with TRBD1. The TCR comes from a male donor with ankylosing spondylitis. The CDR3 DNA follows: TGTGCCAGCAGTTTGGGGGACAGGGCGGGAAAACTGTTTTTT. Protein product: CASSLGDRAGKLFF.